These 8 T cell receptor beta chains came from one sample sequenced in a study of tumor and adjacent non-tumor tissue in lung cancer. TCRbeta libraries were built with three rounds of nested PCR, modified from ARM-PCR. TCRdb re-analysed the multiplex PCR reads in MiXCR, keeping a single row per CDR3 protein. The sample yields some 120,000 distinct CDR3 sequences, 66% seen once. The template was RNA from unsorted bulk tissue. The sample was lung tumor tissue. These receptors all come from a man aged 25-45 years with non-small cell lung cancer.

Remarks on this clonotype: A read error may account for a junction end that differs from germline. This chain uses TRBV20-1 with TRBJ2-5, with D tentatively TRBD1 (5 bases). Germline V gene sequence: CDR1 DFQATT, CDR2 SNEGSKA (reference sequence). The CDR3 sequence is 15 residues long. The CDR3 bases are TGCAATGCTGAGAGTCGCGCAGGGTCAGTGGAGACCCAGTACTTC. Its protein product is CNAESRAGSVETQYF.

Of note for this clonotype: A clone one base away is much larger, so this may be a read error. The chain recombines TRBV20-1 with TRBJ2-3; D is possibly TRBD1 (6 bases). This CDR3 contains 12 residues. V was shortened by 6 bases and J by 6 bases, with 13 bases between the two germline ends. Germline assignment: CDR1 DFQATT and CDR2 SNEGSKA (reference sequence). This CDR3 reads CSARVGADTQYF. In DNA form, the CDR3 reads TGCAGTGCCCGGGTGGGGGCTGATACGCAGTATTTT.

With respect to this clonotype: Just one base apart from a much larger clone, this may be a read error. The CDR3 region has the DNA TGCGTCAGCAGCCAAGATCAGGGGGCTGGGGCCAACGTCCTGACTTTC. It is translated as CVSSQDQGAGANVLTF. The J gene is TRBJ2-6, the V gene TRBV4-3, with TRBD1 matching over 7 bases. CDR3 length: 16 residues. The germline V gene has CDR1 LGHNA and CDR2 YSLEER.

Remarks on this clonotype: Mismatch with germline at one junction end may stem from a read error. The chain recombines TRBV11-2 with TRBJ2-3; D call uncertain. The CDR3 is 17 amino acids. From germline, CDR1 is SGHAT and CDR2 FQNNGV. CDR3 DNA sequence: TGTACCAGCAGCTTATGCCTAACCTATAGGCACGCAGATACGCAGTATTTT. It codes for CTSSLCLTYRHADTQYF.

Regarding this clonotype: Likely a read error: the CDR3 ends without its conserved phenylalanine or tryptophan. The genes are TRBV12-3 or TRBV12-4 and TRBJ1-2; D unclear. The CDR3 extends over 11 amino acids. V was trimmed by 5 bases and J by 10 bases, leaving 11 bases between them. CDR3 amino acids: CASSRGIDYTL. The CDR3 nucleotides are TGTGCCAGCAGTAGAGGGATAGACTACACCTTA.

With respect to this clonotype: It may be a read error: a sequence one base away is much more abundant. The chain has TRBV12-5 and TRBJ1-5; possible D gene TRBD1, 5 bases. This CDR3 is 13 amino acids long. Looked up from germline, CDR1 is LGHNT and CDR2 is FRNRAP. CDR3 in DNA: TGTGCTAGTGGTTTAGGAGGGGATCAGCACCAGCATTTT. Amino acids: CASGLGGDQHQHF.

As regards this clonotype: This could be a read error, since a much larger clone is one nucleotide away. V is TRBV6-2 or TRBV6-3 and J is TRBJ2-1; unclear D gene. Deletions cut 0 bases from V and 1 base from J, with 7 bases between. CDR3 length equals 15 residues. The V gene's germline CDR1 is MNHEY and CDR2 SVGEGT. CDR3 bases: TGTGCCAGCAGTTACTCGAAGACTTCCTACAATGAGCAGTTCTTC. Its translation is CASSYSKTSYNEQFF.

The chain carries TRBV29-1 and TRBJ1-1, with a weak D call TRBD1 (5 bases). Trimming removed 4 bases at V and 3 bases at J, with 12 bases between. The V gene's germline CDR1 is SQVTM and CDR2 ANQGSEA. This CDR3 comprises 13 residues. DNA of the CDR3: TGCAGCGTTGGCGACAGTGTGGACACTGAAGCTTTCTTT. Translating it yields CSVGDSVDTEAFF.